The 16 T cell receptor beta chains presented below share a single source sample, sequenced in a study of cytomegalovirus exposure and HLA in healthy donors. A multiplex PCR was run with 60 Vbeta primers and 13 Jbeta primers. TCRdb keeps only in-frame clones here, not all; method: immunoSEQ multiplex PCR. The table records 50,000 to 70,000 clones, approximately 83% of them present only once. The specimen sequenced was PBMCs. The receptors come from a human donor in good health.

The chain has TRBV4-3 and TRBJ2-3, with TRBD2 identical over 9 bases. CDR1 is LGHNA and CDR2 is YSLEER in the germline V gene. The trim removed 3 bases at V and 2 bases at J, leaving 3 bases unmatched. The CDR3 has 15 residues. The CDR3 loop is CASSQLAGDTDTQYF. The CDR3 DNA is TGCGCCAGCAGCCAGTTAGCGGGGGACACAGATACGCAGTATTTT.

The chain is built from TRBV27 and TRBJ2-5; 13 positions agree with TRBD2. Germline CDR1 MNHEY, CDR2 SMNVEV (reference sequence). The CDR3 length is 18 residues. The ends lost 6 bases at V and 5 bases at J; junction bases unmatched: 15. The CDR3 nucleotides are TGTGCCAGCAGCCAGACTAGCGGGGGGCGCGTTTTGGGGGAGACCCAGTACTTC. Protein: CASSQTSGGRVLGETQYF.

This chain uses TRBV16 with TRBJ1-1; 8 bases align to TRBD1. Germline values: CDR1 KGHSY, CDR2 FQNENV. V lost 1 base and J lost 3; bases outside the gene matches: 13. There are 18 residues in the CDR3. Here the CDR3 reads CASSQFLGQDLLDTEAFF. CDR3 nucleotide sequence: TGTGCCAGCAGCCAATTCCTGGGACAGGACCTCTTGGACACTGAAGCTTTCTTT.

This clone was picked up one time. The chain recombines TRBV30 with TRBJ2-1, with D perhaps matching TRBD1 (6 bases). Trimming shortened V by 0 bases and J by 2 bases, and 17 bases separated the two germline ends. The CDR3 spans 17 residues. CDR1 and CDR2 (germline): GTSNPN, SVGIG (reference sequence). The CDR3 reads CAWSVLPPRGPYNEQFF. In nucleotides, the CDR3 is TGTGCCTGGAGTGTACTCCCCCCCAGGGGTCCCTACAATGAGCAGTTCTTC. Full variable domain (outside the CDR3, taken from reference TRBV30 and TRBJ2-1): SQTIHQWPATLVQPVGSPLSLECTVEGTSNPNLYWYRQAAGRGLQLLFYSVGIGQISSEVPQNLSASRPQDRQFILSSKKLLLSDSGFYLCAWSVLPPRGPYNEQFFGPGTRLTVL.

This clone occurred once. CDR3 nucleotides: TGTGCCAGTAGTGTCCAGGGGGCGTATTCACCCCTCCACTTT. This codes for CASSVQGAYSPLHF. The chain links TRBV19 to TRBJ1-6, with TRBD1 matching over 8 bases. Germline assignment: CDR1 LNHDA and CDR2 SQIVND (reference sequence). CDR3 size: 14 residues. V lost 5 bases, J lost 8 bases, and 5 bases stayed unmatched. Drawing the rest from reference TRBV19 and TRBJ1-6, the complete variable domain is DGGITQSPKYLFRKEGQNVTLSCEQNLNHDAMYWYRQDPGQGLRLIYYSQIVNDFQKGDIAEGYSVSREKKESFPLTVTSAQKNPTAFYLCASSVQGAYSPLHFGNGTRLTVT.

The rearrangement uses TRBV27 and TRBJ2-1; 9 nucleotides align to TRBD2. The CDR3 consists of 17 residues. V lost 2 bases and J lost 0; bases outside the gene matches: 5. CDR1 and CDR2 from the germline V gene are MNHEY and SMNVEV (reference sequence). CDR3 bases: TGTGCCAGCAGTTTAAAGCTAGCGGGAAGCTCCTACAATGAGCAGTTCTTC. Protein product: CASSLKLAGSSYNEQFF.

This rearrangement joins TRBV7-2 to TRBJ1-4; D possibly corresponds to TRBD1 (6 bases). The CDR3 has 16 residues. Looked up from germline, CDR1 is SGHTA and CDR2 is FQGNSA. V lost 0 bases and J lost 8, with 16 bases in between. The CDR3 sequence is CASSLAPGQGVEKLFF. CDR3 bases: TGTGCCAGCAGCTTAGCCCCGGGACAAGGCGTGGAAAAACTGTTTTTT.

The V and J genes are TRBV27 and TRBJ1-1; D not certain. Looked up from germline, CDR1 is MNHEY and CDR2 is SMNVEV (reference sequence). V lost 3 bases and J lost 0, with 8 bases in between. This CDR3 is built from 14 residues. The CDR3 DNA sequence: TGTGCCAGCAGTTTGCAGCGGGTGAACACTGAAGCTTTCTTT. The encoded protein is CASSLQRVNTEAFF.

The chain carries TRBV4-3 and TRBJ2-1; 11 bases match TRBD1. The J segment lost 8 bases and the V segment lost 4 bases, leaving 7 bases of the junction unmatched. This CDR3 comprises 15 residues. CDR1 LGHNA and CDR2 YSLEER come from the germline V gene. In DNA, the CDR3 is TGCGCCAGCAGCCCTGGACAGGGGGCATTAGATGAGCAGTTCTTC. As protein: CASSPGQGALDEQFF.

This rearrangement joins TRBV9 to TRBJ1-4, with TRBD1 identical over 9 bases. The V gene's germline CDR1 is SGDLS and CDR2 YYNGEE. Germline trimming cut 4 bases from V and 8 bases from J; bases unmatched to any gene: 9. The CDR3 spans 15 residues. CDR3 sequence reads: CASSIRQGVDEKLFF. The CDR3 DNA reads TGTGCCAGCAGCATACGACAGGGGGTAGACGAAAAACTGTTTTTT.

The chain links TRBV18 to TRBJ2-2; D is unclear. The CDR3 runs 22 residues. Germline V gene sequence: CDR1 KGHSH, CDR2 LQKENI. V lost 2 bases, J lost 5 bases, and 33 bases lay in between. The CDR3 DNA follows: TGTGCCAGCTCACCATTTTCCGGGTTGGCACGGAGAACCCAAACTTATACCGGGGAGCTGTTTTTT. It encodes CASSPFSGLARRTQTYTGELFF.

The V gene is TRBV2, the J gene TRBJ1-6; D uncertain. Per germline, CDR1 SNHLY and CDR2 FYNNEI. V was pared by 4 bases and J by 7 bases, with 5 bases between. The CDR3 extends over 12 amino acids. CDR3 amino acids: CASSVVNSPLHF. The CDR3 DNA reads TGTGCCAGCAGTGTAGTAAATTCACCCCTCCACTTT.

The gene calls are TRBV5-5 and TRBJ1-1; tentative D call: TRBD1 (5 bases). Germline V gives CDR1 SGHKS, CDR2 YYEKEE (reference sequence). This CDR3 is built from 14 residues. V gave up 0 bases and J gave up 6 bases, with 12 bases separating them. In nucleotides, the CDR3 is TGTGCCAGCAGCTTGGGGGGCGGAGGGGCTGAAGCTTTCTTT. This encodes CASSLGGGGAEAFF.

The CDR3 region is CSVRIPGQGEQYF. Here the CDR3 DNA reads TGCAGCGTAAGAATACCGGGACAGGGCGAGCAGTACTTC. The chain links TRBV29-1 to TRBJ2-7, with 9 bases aligning to TRBD1. This CDR3 has 13 amino acids. CDR1 and CDR2 from the germline V gene are SQVTM and ANQGSEA. V lost 6 bases and J lost 6; bases outside the gene matches: 9.

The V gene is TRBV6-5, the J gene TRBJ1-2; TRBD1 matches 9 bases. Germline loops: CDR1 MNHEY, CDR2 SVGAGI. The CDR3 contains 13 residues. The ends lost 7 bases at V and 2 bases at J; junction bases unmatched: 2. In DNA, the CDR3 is TGTGCCAGCACCGGGACAGGGAACTATGGCTACACCTTC. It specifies CASTGTGNYGYTF.

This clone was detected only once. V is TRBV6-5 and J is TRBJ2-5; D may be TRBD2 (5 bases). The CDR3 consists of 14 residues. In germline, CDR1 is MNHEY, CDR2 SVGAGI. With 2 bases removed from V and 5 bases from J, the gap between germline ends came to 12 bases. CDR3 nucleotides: TGTGCCAGCAGTTACGGAATCCGGGATGAGACCCAGTACTTC. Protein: CASSYGIRDETQYF.